The entry that follows covers one T cell receptor (beta chain) sequence. Antigen unknown. The assay was immunoSEQ multiplex PCR, and TCRdb's table has in-frame clones only and misses some. Found here are over 3,500 clones, under 90% of them singletons; the top ten hold 3% to 3.5%. The sample comes from a study of chemoradiotherapy in HPV16-positive cancers. The length of the CDR3 is 14 residues. Trimming took 0 bases from V and 10 from J; bases not matched to a gene: 8. The germline CDR1 and CDR2 sequences are SGHRS and YFSETQ. Repeated repertoire sampling spanned the course of chemoradiotherapy. Study results and caveats: HPV-responsive T-cell expansion during chemoradiotherapy was linked to improved recurrence-free survival in HPV16-positive patients. During treatment, candidate HPV-specific clones and E7-related motifs expanded in tumor.

The TCR comes from a human donor with HPV-associated anogenital cancer. The chain carries TRBV5-1 and TRBJ1-1; TRBD1 agrees at 8 bases. Sampling was conducted from a patient who underwent chemoradiotherapy. Here the CDR3 reads CASSLGDRGFGAFF. The CDR3 region has the DNA TGCGCCAGCAGCTTGGGTGACAGGGGCTTTGGAGCTTTCTTT. Drawing the rest from reference TRBV5-1 and TRBJ1-1, the complete variable domain is KAGVTQTPRYLIKTRGQQVTLSCSPISGHRSVSWYQQTPGQGLQFLFEYFSETQRNKGNFPGRFSGRQFSNSRSEMNVSTLELGDSALYLCASSLGDRGFGAFFGQGTRLTVV.